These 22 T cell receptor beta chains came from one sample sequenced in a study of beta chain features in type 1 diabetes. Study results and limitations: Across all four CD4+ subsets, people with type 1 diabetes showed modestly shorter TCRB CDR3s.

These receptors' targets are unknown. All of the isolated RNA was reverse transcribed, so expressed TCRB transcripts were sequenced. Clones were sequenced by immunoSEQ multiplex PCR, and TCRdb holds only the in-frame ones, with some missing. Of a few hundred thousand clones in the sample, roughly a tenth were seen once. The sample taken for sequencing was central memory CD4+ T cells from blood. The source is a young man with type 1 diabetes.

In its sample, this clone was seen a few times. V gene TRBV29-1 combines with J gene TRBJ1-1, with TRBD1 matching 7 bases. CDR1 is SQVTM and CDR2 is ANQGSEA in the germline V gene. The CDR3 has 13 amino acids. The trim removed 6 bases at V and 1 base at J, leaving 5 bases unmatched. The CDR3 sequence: CSVAGQPNTEAFF. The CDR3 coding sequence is TGCAGCGTCGCGGGACAGCCGAACACTGAAGCTTTCTTT.

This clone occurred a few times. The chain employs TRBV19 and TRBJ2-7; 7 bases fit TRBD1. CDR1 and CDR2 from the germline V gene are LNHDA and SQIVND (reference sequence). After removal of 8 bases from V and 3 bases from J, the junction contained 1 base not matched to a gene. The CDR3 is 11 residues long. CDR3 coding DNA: TGTGCCAGTCAGGGGGACTACGAGCAGTACTTC. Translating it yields CASQGDYEQYF.

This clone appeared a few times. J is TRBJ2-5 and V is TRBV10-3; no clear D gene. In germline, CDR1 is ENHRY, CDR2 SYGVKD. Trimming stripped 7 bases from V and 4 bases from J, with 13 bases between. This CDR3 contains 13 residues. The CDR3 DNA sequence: TGTGCCATCACCGATGGACCAGGAGAGACCCAGTACTTC. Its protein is CAITDGPGETQYF.

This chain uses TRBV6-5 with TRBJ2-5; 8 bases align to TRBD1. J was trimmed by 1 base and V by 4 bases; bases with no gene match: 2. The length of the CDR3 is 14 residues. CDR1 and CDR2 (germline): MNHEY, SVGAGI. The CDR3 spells CASSWGTGQETQYF. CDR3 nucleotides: TGTGCCAGCAGTTGGGGGACAGGCCAAGAGACCCAGTACTTC.

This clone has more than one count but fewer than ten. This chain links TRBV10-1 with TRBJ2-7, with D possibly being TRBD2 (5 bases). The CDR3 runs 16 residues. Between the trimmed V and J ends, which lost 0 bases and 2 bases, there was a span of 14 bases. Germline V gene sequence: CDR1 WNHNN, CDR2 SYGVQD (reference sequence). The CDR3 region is CASSESLAGSAYEQYF. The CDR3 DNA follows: TGCGCCAGCAGTGAGTCTCTGGCGGGCTCGGCCTACGAGCAGTACTTC.

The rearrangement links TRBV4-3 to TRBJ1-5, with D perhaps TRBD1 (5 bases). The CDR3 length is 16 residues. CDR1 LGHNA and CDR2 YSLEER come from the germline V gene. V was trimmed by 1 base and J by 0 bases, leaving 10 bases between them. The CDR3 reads CASSQGADSSNQPQHF. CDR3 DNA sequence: TGCGCCAGCAGCCAAGGGGCTGACAGTAGCAATCAGCCCCAGCATTTT.

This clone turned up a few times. CDR3 in amino acids: CAWSQGGPYNEQFF. The CDR3 DNA follows: TGTGCCTGGAGCCAGGGGGGACCCTACAATGAGCAGTTCTTC. The chain combines TRBV30 with TRBJ2-1; TRBD1 is a possible D gene (7 bases). The CDR3 length is 14 residues. V lost 3 bases and J lost 2, with 11 bases in between. Germline values: CDR1 GTSNPN, CDR2 SVGIG (reference sequence). The variable domain in full, with the rest retrieved from reference TRBV30 and TRBJ2-1, is SQTIHQWPATLVQPVGSPLSLECTVEGTSNPNLYWYRQAAGRGLQLLFYSVGIGQISSEVPQNLSASRPQDRQFILSSKKLLLSDSGFYLCAWSQGGPYNEQFFGPGTRLTVL.

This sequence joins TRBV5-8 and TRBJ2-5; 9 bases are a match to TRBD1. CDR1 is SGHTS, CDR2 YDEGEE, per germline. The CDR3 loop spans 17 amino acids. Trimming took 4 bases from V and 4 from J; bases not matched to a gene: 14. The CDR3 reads CASSMGDRATSGETQYF. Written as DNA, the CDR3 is TGTGCCAGCAGCATGGGGGACAGGGCCACCTCGGGAGAGACCCAGTACTTC.

The CDR3 nucleotides are TGCGCCAGCAGCCCGGGACACCTCAATCAGTTGCAGTTCTTC. It codes for CASSPGHLNQLQFF. This chain connects TRBV5-1 to TRBJ2-1; weak D call: TRBD1 (6 bases). CDR3 size: 14 residues. The V and J ends lost 4 bases and 12 bases respectively, with 20 bases between them. Looked up from germline, CDR1 is SGHRS and CDR2 is YFSETQ. Together with reference TRBV5-1 and TRBJ2-1, the CDR3 gives the full variable domain: KAGVTQTPRYLIKTRGQQVTLSCSPISGHRSVSWYQQTPGQGLQFLFEYFSETQRNKGNFPGRFSGRQFSNSRSEMNVSTLELGDSALYLCASSPGHLNQLQFFGPGTRLTVL.

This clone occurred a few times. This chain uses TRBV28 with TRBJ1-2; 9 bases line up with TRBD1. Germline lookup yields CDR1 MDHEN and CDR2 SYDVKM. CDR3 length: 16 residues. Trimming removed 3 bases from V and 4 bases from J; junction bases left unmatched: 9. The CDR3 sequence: CASSFPPGQGTYGYTF. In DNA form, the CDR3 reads TGTGCCAGCAGTTTCCCCCCGGGACAGGGAACCTATGGCTACACCTTC.

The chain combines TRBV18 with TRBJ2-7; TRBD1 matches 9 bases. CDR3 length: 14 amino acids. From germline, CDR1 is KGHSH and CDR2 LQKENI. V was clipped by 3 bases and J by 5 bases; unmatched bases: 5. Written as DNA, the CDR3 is TGTGCCAGCTCACCCGGGACAGGGCAGGACGAGCAGTACTTC. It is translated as CASSPGTGQDEQYF.

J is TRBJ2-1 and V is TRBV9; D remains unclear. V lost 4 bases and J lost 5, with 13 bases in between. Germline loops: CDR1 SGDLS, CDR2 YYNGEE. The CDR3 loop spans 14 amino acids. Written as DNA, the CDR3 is TGTGCCAGCAGCTACGAATATGGGGACAATGAGCAGTTCTTC. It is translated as CASSYEYGDNEQFF. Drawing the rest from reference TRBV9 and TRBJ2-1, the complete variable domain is DSGVTQTPKHLITATGQRVTLRCSPRSGDLSVYWYQQSLDQGLQFLIQYYNGEERAKGNILERFSAQQFPDLHSELNLSSLELGDSALYFCASSYEYGDNEQFFGPGTRLTVL.

The CDR3 region has the DNA TGTGCCAGCAGTGTTAGCGGATCACTCTACGAGCAGTACTTC. Translation: CASSVSGSLYEQYF. The chain recombines TRBV6-1 with TRBJ2-7; TRBD2 is a possible D gene (6 bases). The CDR3 contains 14 residues. V shed 4 bases and J shed 3 bases, with 13 bases lying between them. The germline V gene has CDR1 MNHNS and CDR2 SASEGT.

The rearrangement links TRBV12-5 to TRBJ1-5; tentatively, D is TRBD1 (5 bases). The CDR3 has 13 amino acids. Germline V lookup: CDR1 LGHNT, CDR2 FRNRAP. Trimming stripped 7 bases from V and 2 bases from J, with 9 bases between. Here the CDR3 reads CASAGSGNQPQHF. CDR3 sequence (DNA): TGTGCTAGTGCAGGGTCCGGCAATCAGCCCCAGCATTTT.

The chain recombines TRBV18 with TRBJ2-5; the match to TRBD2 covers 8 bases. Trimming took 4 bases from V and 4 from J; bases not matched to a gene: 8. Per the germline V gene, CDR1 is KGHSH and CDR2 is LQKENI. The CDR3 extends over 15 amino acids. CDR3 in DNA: TGTGCCAGCTCACTCCTCGGGAGCGGGGGAGAGACCCAGTACTTC. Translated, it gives CASSLLGSGGETQYF.

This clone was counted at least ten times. The CDR3 reads CASSRTDAYEQYF. CDR3 DNA: TGTGCCAGCAGCCGGACAGATGCCTACGAGCAGTACTTC. The chain uses TRBV7-2 and TRBJ2-7; a possible D gene is TRBD1 (6 bases). Deletions cut 5 bases from V and 2 bases from J, with 10 bases between. Germline assignment: CDR1 SGHTA and CDR2 FQGNSA. The CDR3 has 13 residues.

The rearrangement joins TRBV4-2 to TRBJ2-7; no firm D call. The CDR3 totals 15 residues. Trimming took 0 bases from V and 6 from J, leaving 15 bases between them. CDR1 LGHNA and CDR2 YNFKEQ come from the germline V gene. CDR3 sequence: CASSQDYTALREQYF. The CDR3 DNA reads TGTGCCAGCAGCCAAGATTACACGGCTCTTCGCGAGCAGTACTTC.

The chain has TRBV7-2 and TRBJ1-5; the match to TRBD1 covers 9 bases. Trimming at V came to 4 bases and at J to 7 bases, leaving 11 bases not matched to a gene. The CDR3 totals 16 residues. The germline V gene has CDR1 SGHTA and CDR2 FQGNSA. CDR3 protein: CASSSSAGTGRQPQHF. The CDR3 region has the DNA TGTGCCAGCAGCTCGTCCGCCGGGACAGGGCGGCAGCCCCAGCATTTT. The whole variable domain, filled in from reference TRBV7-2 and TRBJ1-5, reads GAGVSQSPSNKVTEKGKDVELRCDPISGHTALYWYRQSLGQGLEFLIYFQGNSAPDKSGLPSDRFSAERTGGSVSTLTIQRTQQEDSAVYLCASSSSAGTGRQPQHFGDGTRLSIL.

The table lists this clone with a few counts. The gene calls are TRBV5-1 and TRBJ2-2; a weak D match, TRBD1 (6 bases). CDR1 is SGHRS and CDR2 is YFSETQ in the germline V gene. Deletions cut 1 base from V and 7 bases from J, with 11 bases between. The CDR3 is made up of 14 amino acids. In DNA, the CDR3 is TGCGCCAGCAGCTTGTGGACAGATGGCGGGGAGCTGTTTTTT. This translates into CASSLWTDGGELFF.

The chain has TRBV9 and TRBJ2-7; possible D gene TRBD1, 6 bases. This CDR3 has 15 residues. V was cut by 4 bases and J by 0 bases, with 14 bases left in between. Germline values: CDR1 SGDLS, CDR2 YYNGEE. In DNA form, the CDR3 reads TGTGCCAGCAGCTTCAGGGGATCCAGCTCCTACGAGCAGTACTTC. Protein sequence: CASSFRGSSSYEQYF.

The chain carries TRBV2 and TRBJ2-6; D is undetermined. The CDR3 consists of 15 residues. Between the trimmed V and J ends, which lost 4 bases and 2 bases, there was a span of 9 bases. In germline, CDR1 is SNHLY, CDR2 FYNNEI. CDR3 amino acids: CASSGSGPGANVLTF. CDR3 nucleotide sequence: TGTGCCAGCAGTGGATCAGGCCCTGGGGCCAACGTCCTGACTTTC.

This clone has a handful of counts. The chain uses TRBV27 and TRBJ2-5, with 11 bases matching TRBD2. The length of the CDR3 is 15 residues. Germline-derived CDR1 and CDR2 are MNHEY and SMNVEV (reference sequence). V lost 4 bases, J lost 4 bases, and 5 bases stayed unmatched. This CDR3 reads CASSSRTSGRETQYF. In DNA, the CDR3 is TGTGCCAGCAGTTCGCGCACTAGCGGGAGAGAGACCCAGTACTTC.